This T cell receptor (beta chain) was recorded in a study of blood T cell repertoires in COVID-19. At the level of the study: T cells, B-cell-depleted T cells, or PBMCs provided the cDNA or gDNA that served as material.

The germline CDR1 and CDR2 sequences are LNHDA and SQIVND (reference sequence). J was trimmed by 3 bases and V by 2 bases; bases with no gene match: 7. This CDR3 is built from 17 residues. In the authors' methods: Scientists estimated how many nucleated cells there were by amplifying reference gene primers. Assay: immunoSEQ multiplex PCR; the TCRdb copy retains only in-frame clones and omits some. V and J calls and clone size are as listed in that table; D and trimming were resolved from the DNA. The data hold approximately 140,000 clones, with over 80% observed a single time. Sequencing input: peripheral blood. The sequence derives from an elderly man with acute or convalescent COVID-19. The chain combines TRBV19 with TRBJ1-5; 10 bases align to TRBD1. The CDR3 coding sequence is TGTGCCAGTAGTATAAGGGACAGGGGCTCGAACAATCAGCCCCAGCATTTT. Protein sequence: CASSIRDRGSNNQPQHF.